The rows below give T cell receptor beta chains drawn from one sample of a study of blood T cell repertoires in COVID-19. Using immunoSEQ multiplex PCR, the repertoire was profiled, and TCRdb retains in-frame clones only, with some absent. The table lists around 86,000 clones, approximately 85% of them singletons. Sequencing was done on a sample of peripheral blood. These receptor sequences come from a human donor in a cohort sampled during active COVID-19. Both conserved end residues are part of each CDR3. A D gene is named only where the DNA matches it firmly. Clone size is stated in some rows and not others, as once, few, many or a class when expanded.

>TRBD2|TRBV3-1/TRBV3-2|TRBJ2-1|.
TGTGCCAGCAGCCTATCGGGACTAGCAGGGGGCTCCTACAATGAGCAGTTCTTC
CASSLSGLAGGSYNEQFF
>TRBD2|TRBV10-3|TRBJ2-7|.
TGTGCCATCAGCATAGTAGGAGCGGGAGGGGGCGAGCAGTACTTC
CAISIVGAGGGEQYF
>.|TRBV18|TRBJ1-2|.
TGTGCCAGCTCACCATCTGGCAGGGGAGTTGAAGGCTACACCTTC
CASSPSGRGVEGYTF
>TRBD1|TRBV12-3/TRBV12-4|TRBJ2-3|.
TGTGCCAGCGTTATAGGGGGCGCGACGCAGTATTTT
CASVIGGATQYF
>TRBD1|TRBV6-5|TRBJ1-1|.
TGTGCCAGCACCCAGACAGGGGAGGATACTGAAGCTTTCTTT
CASTQTGEDTEAFF
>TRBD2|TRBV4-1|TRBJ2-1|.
TGCGCCAGCAGCCCGCTAGCGGGGGCAGGCGATGAGCAGTTCTTC
CASSPLAGAGDEQFF
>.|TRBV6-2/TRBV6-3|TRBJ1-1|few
TGTGCCAGCAGTTACGGCCATAGCTCCAAGGCTTTCTTT
CASSYGHSSKAFF
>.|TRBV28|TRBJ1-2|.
TGTGCCAGCAGTTCGGGACCAAACAGGGCCCTAAACTATGGCTACACCTTC
CASSSGPNRALNYGYTF
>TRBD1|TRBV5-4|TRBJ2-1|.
TGTGCCAGCAGCCAGGGGATCGGGACAGGGTCCTACAATGAGCAGTTCTTC
CASSQGIGTGSYNEQFF
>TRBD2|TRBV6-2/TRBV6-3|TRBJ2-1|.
TGTGCCAGCAGTTACTTGTCTAGCGGGAGGAGTGATGAGCAGTTCTTC
CASSYLSSGRSDEQFF
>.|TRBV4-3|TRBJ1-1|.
TGCGCCAGCTCCACGGGGGTTTCAGGATACACTGAAGCTTTCTTT
CASSTGVSGYTEAFF
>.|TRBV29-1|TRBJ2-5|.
TGCAGCGTCGTAGCGGCCTTACAAGAGACCCAGTACTTC
CSVVAALQETQYF
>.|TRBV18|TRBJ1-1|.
TGTGCCAGCTCACCAGCAGGGAAGGGGAGGACTGAAGCTTTCTTT
CASSPAGKGRTEAFF
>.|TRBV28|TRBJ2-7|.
TGTGCCAGCCGGGGAACCTACGAGCAGTACTTC
CASRGTYEQYF
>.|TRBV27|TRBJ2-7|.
TGTGCCAGCAGTTCCCGGGCGGGACTGACCTACGAGCAGTACTTC
CASSSRAGLTYEQYF
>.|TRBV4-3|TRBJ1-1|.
TGCGCCAGCAGCCAGGTTGACAGGTTGAACACTGAAGCTTTCTTT
CASSQVDRLNTEAFF
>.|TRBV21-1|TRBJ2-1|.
TGTGCCAGCTGGGGGGGACTAGCGGGAGGGAATGAGCAGTTCTTC
CASWGGLAGGNEQFF
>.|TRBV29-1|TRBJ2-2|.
TGCAGCGTTGAAGGGAGGACCGGGGAGCTGTTTTTT
CSVEGRTGELFF
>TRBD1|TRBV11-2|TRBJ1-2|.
TGTGCCAGCAGCCTCGGGACAGGGAACTATGGCTACACCTTC
CASSLGTGNYGYTF
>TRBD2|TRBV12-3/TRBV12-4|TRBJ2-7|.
TGTGCCAGCAGCACTAGCGGGAGTGACGAGCAGTACTTC
CASSTSGSDEQYF
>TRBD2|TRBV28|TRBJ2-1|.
TGTGCCAGCAGTTCACTAGCGGGAGAGGACAATGAGCAGTTCTTC
CASSSLAGEDNEQFF
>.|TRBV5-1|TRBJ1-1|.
TGCGCCAGCAGCTCATACAGGGAGAACACTGAAGCTTTCTTT
CASSSYRENTEAFF
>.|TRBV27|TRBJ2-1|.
TGTGCCAGCAAACAAGCGGGTCTGAGGAATGAGCAGTTCTTC
CASKQAGLRNEQFF
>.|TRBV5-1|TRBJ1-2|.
TGCGCCAGCAGCTTGGACAGTCGGGAAAACTATGGCTACACCTTC
CASSLDSRENYGYTF
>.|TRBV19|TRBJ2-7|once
TGTGCCACCCAAGACTTTTCCTACGAGCAGTACTTC
CATQDFSYEQYF
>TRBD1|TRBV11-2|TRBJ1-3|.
TGTGCCAGCAGCTCAGGGGACAGAGACTCTGGAAACACCATATATTTT
CASSSGDRDSGNTIYF
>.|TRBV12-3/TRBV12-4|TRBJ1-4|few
TGTGCCAGCAGTTCCGTTGTAGAAAAACTGTTTTTT
CASSSVVEKLFF
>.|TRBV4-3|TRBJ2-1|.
TGCGCCAGCAGCCAACATAAAGAGGGCCTGTTCTTC
CASSQHKEGLFF
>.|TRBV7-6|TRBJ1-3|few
TGTGCCAGCAGTCCAGACACCATCTCTGGAAACACCATATATTTT
CASSPDTISGNTIYF
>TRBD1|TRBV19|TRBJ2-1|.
TGTGCCAGTAGATTTACAGGGGCTACCTACAATGAGCAGTTCTTC
CASRFTGATYNEQFF
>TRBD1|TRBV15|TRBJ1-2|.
TGTGCCACCAGCAGAGTTAAGGGGGCGCTTAATGGCTACACCTTC
CATSRVKGALNGYTF
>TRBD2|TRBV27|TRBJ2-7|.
TGTGCCAGCAGTCCCTTAGCGGGAACCTACGAGCAGTACTTC
CASSPLAGTYEQYF
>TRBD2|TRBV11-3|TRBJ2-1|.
TGTGCCAGCAGCTCGAGACTAGCGGGGGCCACTCTGGATGAGCAGTTCTTC
CASSSRLAGATLDEQFF
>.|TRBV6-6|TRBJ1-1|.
TGTGCCAGCAGTTATTTATTCGGCAGGGTTTTTGAAGCTTTCTTT
CASSYLFGRVFEAFF
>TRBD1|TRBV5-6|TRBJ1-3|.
TGTGCCAGCAGCAAGGGGACAGGAAGCTCTGGAAACACCATATATTTT
CASSKGTGSSGNTIYF
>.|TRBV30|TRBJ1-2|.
TGTGCCTGGATTGGGGAGCGCTATGGCTACACCTTC
CAWIGERYGYTF
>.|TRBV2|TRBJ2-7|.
TGTGCCAGCAGAGCTGAGATCTACGAGCAGTACTTC
CASRAEIYEQYF
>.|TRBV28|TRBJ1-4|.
TGTGCCAGCAGTTCGACGAGACAGTTGTTTTTT
CASSSTRQLFF
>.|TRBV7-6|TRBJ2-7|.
TGTGCCAGCAGCTTAGAAGTTGCCGGGGTCGGCTCCTACGAGCAGTACTTC
CASSLEVAGVGSYEQYF
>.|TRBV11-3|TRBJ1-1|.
TGTGCCAGCAGCTTAGATGGGGCAGGGAAAGCTTTCTTT
CASSLDGAGKAFF
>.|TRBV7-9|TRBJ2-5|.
TGTGCCAGCAGCCCCGTGGGCTTAGAAGAGACCCAGTACTTC
CASSPVGLEETQYF
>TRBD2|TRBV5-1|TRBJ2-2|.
TGCGCCAGCAGCCCTAGCGGGAGGTTTGGCGGGGAGCTGTTTTTT
CASSPSGRFGGELFF
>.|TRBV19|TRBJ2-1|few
TGTGCCAGTAGTATTGGCGGTTACTCCTACAATGAGCAGTTCTTC
CASSIGGYSYNEQFF
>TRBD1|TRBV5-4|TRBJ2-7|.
TGTGCCAGCAGCTTGACAGGGGGCTACGAGCAGTACTTC
CASSLTGGYEQYF
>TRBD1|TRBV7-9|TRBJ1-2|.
TGTGCCAGCAGCCCCGGGACAGGGCGTAACTATGGCTACACCTTC
CASSPGTGRNYGYTF
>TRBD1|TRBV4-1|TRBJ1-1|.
TGCGCCAGCAGCCAACAGGCCGATCGAGGGACAGGCGGTGTGGCTTTCTTT
CASSQQADRGTGGVAFF